This T cell receptor beta chain came from a study of neurological immune-mediated disorders. Volunteers from a blood bank in Maryland, USA, constituted the healthy controls. Unsorted libraries were generated from 2 million PBMCs. These cells had been stored in RNAlater at -80 C. The authors made cDNA by 5'RACE with 10-nucleotide random UMIs. TCRdb re-derived calls from the 5' RACE reads in MiXCR, one entry per CDR3 protein. The sample comprises some 79,000 distinct CDR3 sequences, less than 15% of which are singletons, and approximately 6.8% rests with the top ten. In this sample, this clonotype turned up a few times. Its antigen remains unknown. This CDR3 region has 15 residues. The V segment lost 6 bases and the J segment 4 bases; nucleotides outside the gene matches: 9. In germline, CDR1 is MDHEN, CDR2 SYDVKM. Study-level results: Across subjects, expanded clones had no CDR3 amino acid sequences in common, pointing to private repertoires in all groups.

This sequence was found in a woman aged 50 to 65 in good health. The sample comprised PBMCs. The rearrangement uses TRBV28 and TRBJ1-1, with 9 nucleotides matching TRBD1. The CDR3 loop reads CASSPRTGVVTEAFF. The CDR3 nucleotides are TGTGCCAGCAGCCCTAGGACAGGGGTCGTCACTGAAGCTTTCTTT.